These 20 T cell receptor beta chains were sequenced from one sample in a study of Tregs in tolerant kidney transplant recipients. Method: immunoSEQ multiplex PCR; TCRdb's copy keeps in-frame clones and lacks some. The sample has about 240,000 clones; approximately 83% are singletons. The sample taken for sequencing was CD4+ T cells from blood. These receptors all come from a human donor in good health.

V usage is TRBV5-4 and J usage is TRBJ1-2; 8 nucleotides align to TRBD1. V lost 5 bases, J lost 4 bases, and 10 bases stayed unmatched. Germline lookup yields CDR1 SGHNT and CDR2 YYREEE (reference sequence). This CDR3 is built from 15 residues. The CDR3 reads CASSIEAGGFYGYTF. The CDR3 coding sequence is TGTGCCAGCAGTATCGAGGCAGGGGGCTTCTATGGCTACACCTTC.

The J gene is TRBJ1-6, the V gene TRBV2; no firm D call. With 2 bases removed from V and 9 bases from J, the gap between germline ends came to 8 bases. CDR3 size: 13 residues. Germline V gene sequence: CDR1 SNHLY, CDR2 FYNNEI. The CDR3 sequence is CASSEIRGSPLHF. CDR3 in DNA: TGTGCCAGCAGTGAAATCCGGGGTTCACCCCTCCACTTT. The whole variable domain, remainder taken from reference TRBV2 and TRBJ1-6, is EPEVTQTPSHQVTQMGQEVILRCVPISNHLYFYWYRQILGQKVEFLVSFYNNEISEKSEIFDDQFSVERPDGSNFTLKIRSTKLEDSAMYFCASSEIRGSPLHFGNGTRLTVT.

The chain is built from TRBV29-1 and TRBJ1-2, with TRBD1 matching over 7 bases. V shed 3 bases and J 8 bases; nucleotides not matched to a gene: 9. The germline V gene encodes CDR1 SQVTM and CDR2 ANQGSEA. The CDR3 has 13 amino acids. CDR3 bases: TGCAGCGTTGAGCAAGGGGGCCAGAAAGGCTACACCTTC. It yields the protein CSVEQGGQKGYTF. The variable domain in full, completed from reference TRBV29-1 and TRBJ1-2, reads SAVISQKPSRDICQRGTSLTIQCQVDSQVTMMFWYRQQPGQSLTLIATANQGSEATYESGFVIDKFPISRPNLTFSTLTVSNMSPEDSSIYLCSVEQGGQKGYTFGSGTRLTVV.

The chain carries TRBV30 and TRBJ2-5; D may correspond to TRBD1 or TRBD2 (5 bases each). The CDR3 covers 13 residues. The ends were cut back, 3 bases at V and 7 bases at J, with 15 bases in the middle. CDR1 GTSNPN and CDR2 SVGIG come from the germline V gene (reference sequence). The CDR3 DNA reads TGTGCCTGGAGACCCCCGGGGCAGGGGACCCAGTACTTC. As protein: CAWRPPGQGTQYF.

V is TRBV6-5 and J is TRBJ1-4; D is unresolved. The CDR3 spans 16 residues. The germline V gene has CDR1 MNHEY and CDR2 SVGAGI. Trimming removed 2 bases at V and 3 bases at J, with 13 bases between. CDR3 nucleotides: TGTGCCAGCAGTTACACGCCGCCAGGCCCTAATGAAAAACTGTTTTTT. It specifies CASSYTPPGPNEKLFF.

In regard to this clone: In the same sample, other DNA sequences code for this CDR3. The rearrangement uses TRBV19 and TRBJ2-5; 9 nucleotides agree with TRBD2. CDR1 is LNHDA, CDR2 SQIVND, per germline (reference sequence). CDR3 size: 15 residues. Trimming at V came to 5 bases and at J to 4 bases, leaving 8 bases not matched to a gene. The CDR3 region has the DNA TGTGCCAGTAGTGTTAGCGGGAGTGGTGTAGAGACCCAGTACTTC. As protein: CASSVSGSGVETQYF. The complete variable domain, with remaining parts taken from reference TRBV19 and TRBJ2-5, reads DGGITQSPKYLFRKEGQNVTLSCEQNLNHDAMYWYRQDPGQGLRLIYYSQIVNDFQKGDIAEGYSVSREKKESFPLTVTSAQKNPTAFYLCASSVSGSGVETQYFGPGTRLLVL.

V and J are TRBV30 and TRBJ1-2; D is perhaps TRBD1 (6 bases). Germline assignment: CDR1 GTSNPN and CDR2 SVGIG (reference sequence). This CDR3 is 16 amino acids long. V lost 0 bases to trimming and J lost 4 bases, with 18 bases between them. This chain's CDR3 is CAWSVWSGGQVYGYTF. CDR3 in DNA: TGTGCCTGGAGTGTATGGAGTGGGGGGCAGGTCTATGGCTACACCTTC.

The chain joins TRBV19 to TRBJ2-7; the D gene is possibly TRBD2 (6 bases). Trimming removed 4 bases from V and 6 bases from J, with 19 bases in between. The germline CDR1 and CDR2 sequences are LNHDA and SQIVND (reference sequence). The CDR3 loop spans 15 amino acids. DNA for the CDR3: TGTGCCAGTAGTACCGGGGACTCCTACGGACCCGAGCAGTACTTC. This codes for CASSTGDSYGPEQYF.

This sequence joins TRBV6-5 and TRBJ2-4; D gene unclear. V was trimmed by 0 bases and J by 7 bases, leaving 13 bases between them. Germline V gene lookup returns CDR1 MNHEY and CDR2 SVGAGI. This CDR3 has 15 residues. DNA for the CDR3: TGTGCCAGCAGTTACTCTCGGACGGCCGGGAACATTCAGTACTTC. This codes for CASSYSRTAGNIQYF.

CDR3 protein: CASARWGTASSGNTIYF. Written as DNA, the CDR3 is TGCGCCAGCGCCCGGTGGGGGACAGCGAGTTCTGGAAACACCATATATTTT. The genes are TRBV10-2 and TRBJ1-3; 7 bases are shared with TRBD1. Germline values: CDR1 WSHSY, CDR2 SAAADI. The J segment lost 1 base and the V segment lost 8 bases, leaving 14 bases of the junction unmatched. The CDR3 consists of 17 residues.

This clone showed up just a few times. V is TRBV5-1 and J is TRBJ1-1; D not resolved. This CDR3 has 13 residues. Germline CDR1 and CDR2: SGHRS and YFSETQ. The V end lost 5 bases, the J end lost 1 base, and 9 bases lay between the germline ends. The CDR3 protein is CASSSTSNTEAFF. As DNA, the CDR3 is TGCGCCAGCAGTTCGACATCGAACACTGAAGCTTTCTTT.

This chain joins TRBV2 and TRBJ2-6; D perhaps matches TRBD2 (6 bases). There are 15 residues in the CDR3. Germline loops: CDR1 SNHLY, CDR2 FYNNEI. V was pared by 4 bases and J by 9 bases, with 16 bases between. CDR3 residues: CASSGLETEGNVLTF. CDR3 sequence (DNA): TGTGCCAGCAGTGGACTCGAGACGGAGGGCAACGTCCTGACTTTC.

The chain combines TRBV11-3 with TRBJ2-1, with TRBD2 as a possible D gene (5 bases). The CDR3 is 15 residues long. Germline-derived CDR1 and CDR2 are SGHNT and YENEEA. V was cut by 8 bases and J by 6 bases, with 20 bases left in between. CDR3 nucleotide sequence: TGTGCCAGCTCCGTAGACTATCTGCCCCTCAATGAGCAGTTCTTC. Protein product: CASSVDYLPLNEQFF.

The V call is TRBV19, the J call TRBJ2-1, with TRBD1 identical over 7 bases. The CDR3 has 13 residues. Trimming at V came to 4 bases and at J to 6 bases, leaving 3 bases not matched to a gene. Germline V lookup: CDR1 LNHDA, CDR2 SQIVND (reference sequence). CDR3 in amino acids: CASSKDRVNEQFF. Here the CDR3 DNA reads TGTGCCAGTAGTAAAGACAGGGTCAATGAGCAGTTCTTC.

The gene calls are TRBV7-8 and TRBJ2-1, with 14 bases identical to TRBD2. This CDR3 has 16 amino acids. Germline CDR1 is SGHVS and CDR2 is FQNEAQ. V lost 4 bases to trimming and J lost 6 bases; unmatched junction nucleotides: 5. The CDR3 loop reads CASSSGLAGVGNEQFF. The CDR3 region has the DNA TGTGCCAGCAGCTCGGGACTAGCGGGAGTGGGCAATGAGCAGTTCTTC.

The chain links TRBV19 to TRBJ1-3; D ambiguous. The CDR3 has 12 residues. V was clipped by 7 bases and J by 8 bases, with 12 bases between them. Germline values: CDR1 LNHDA, CDR2 SQIVND (reference sequence). The CDR3 coding sequence is TGTGCCAGTACCTCATCCGGGTACACCATATATTTT. It is translated as CASTSSGYTIYF.

The gene calls are TRBV6-5 and TRBJ2-5; perhaps TRBD1 as D (6 bases). Matching the DNA end better, TRBJ2-7 makes the J call doubtful. The CDR3 extends over 12 amino acids. Germline CDR1 is MNHEY and CDR2 is SVGAGI. DNA of the CDR3: TGTGCCAGCAGATGGACAGTCTACGAGCAGTACTTC. It encodes CASRWTVYEQYF.

The chain joins TRBV5-1 to TRBJ1-1; a possible D gene is TRBD1 (5 bases). The CDR3 spans 17 residues. The germline V gene encodes CDR1 SGHRS and CDR2 YFSETQ. The ends were cut back, 4 bases at V and 0 bases at J, with 19 bases in the middle. For the CDR3, the DNA is TGCGCCAGCAGCCTGAGACAGCGAACCTACCTGAACACTGAAGCTTTCTTT. It codes for CASSLRQRTYLNTEAFF.

On this clone itself: The junction departs from the called germline gene at one end, perhaps through a read error. J is TRBJ2-5 and V is TRBV6-6; D gene ambiguous. CDR1 and CDR2 from the germline V gene are MNHNY and SVGAGI (reference sequence). This CDR3 comprises 11 residues. CDR3 sequence: CASSPQEPQYF. The CDR3 DNA reads as TGTGCCAGCAGTCCGCAAGAGCCCCAGTACTTC.

Worth noting for this clone: The sample contains more than one DNA sequence encoding this CDR3. This sequence joins TRBV6-5 and TRBJ1-1, with D perhaps matching TRBD1 (5 bases). Between the trimmed V and J ends, which lost 3 bases and 0 bases, there was a span of 11 bases. The CDR3 has 15 residues. The germline V gene has CDR1 MNHEY and CDR2 SVGAGI. CDR3 nucleotides: TGTGCCAGCAGTTATGGCGACAGAATGAACACTGAAGCTTTCTTT. Amino acids: CASSYGDRMNTEAFF.